Included here is one T cell receptor (beta chain) sequence, with context. The data originate from a study of blood T cell repertoires in COVID-19. Study context: Sources were T cells, B-cell-depleted T cells, or PBMCs; the material itself was cDNA or gDNA.

CDR1 and CDR2 from the germline V gene are SGHTA and FQGNSA. This CDR3 spans 14 amino acids. The ends lost 5 bases at V and 5 bases at J; junction bases unmatched: 8. Authors' data handling: The assay estimated nucleated cells by amplifying reference gene primers. The table came from immunoSEQ multiplex PCR; TCRdb's copy has only in-frame clones and leaves some out. V, J and clone size derive from that table, while D and trimming were established from the DNA sequence. The sample includes roughly 97,000 clones, around 87% of them seen just once. The chain joins TRBV7-2 to TRBJ2-5, with 7 bases that match TRBD2. The receptor was derived from a human donor in a cohort sampled during active COVID-19. Sequenced: peripheral blood. The CDR3 nucleotides read TGTGCCAGCAGCCCGACGGCGGGAGTTGAGACCCAGTACTTC. It encodes CASSPTAGVETQYF.